These 30 T cell receptor beta chains came from one sample sequenced in a study of response to subunit inactivated influenza vaccine. TCRdb analysed the RT-PCR reads with MiXCR anew, one entry per CDR3 protein. The top ten clones hold about 8% of a sample with almost 250,000 distinct CDR3 sequences, 9.5% to 15% of them seen once. This specimen was non-naive T cells sorted from PBMCs, taken around two weeks before vaccination. Source of these receptors: a man aged 50-59 years who received an inactivated influenza vaccine.

This rearrangement joins TRBV12-3 or TRBV12-4 to TRBJ1-2, with 10 bases matching TRBD1. Losses at the gene ends were 4 bases for V and 1 base for J; bases not matched to a gene: 3. The CDR3 is 15 amino acids. The DNA of the CDR3 is TGTGCCAGCAGTTCCCGGGACAGGGGTAACTATGGCTACACCTTC. This encodes CASSSRDRGNYGYTF.

The table lists this clonotype with a count of one. The CDR3 does not end in the conserved phenylalanine or tryptophan, so this is likely a read error. V gene TRBV20-1 combines with J gene TRBJ2-1; TRBD2 matches 9 bases. V was clipped by 3 bases and J by 10 bases; unmatched bases: 16. This CDR3 is built from 16 residues. The V gene's germline CDR1 is DFQATT and CDR2 SNEGSKA (reference sequence). The CDR3 is CSASRLVAGVIEEQFS. The DNA of the CDR3 is TGCAGTGCTAGTCGACTTGTAGCGGGAGTAATAGAGGAGCAGTTCTCC.

This clonotype was counted ten times or more. The chain is built from TRBV11-2 and TRBJ2-1; TRBD2 matches 8 bases. The ends lost 3 bases at V and 4 bases at J; junction bases unmatched: 5. CDR3 length: 15 amino acids. The germline CDR1 and CDR2 sequences are SGHAT and FQNNGV. CDR3 sequence: CASSFSSGPYNEQFF. CDR3 DNA sequence: TGTGCCAGCAGCTTTTCTAGCGGGCCTTACAATGAGCAGTTCTTC.

The V call is TRBV16, the J call TRBJ1-6, with a tentative D call TRBD1 (6 bases). Trimming left V 1 base short and J 11 bases short, with 18 bases between. The CDR3 extends over 16 amino acids. Germline CDR1 is KGHSY and CDR2 is FQNENV. In nucleotides, the CDR3 is TGTGCCAGCAGCCAATTTCAGGGGCAGGGCAATACACCCCTCCACTTT. Translation: CASSQFQGQGNTPLHF.

The chain joins TRBV7-2 to TRBJ1-4; no clear D. This CDR3 contains 14 residues. V lost 3 bases and J 3 bases, leaving 8 bases between the germline ends. The germline V gene encodes CDR1 SGHTA and CDR2 FQGNSA. In DNA form, the CDR3 reads TGTGCCAGCAGCTTGAGGCTTTCTAATGAAAAACTGTTTTTT. This gives the protein CASSLRLSNEKLFF. Full variable domain (rest looked up from reference TRBV7-2 and TRBJ1-4): GAGVSQSPSNKVTEKGKDVELRCDPISGHTALYWYRQSLGQGLEFLIYFQGNSAPDKSGLPSDRFSAERTGGSVSTLTIQRTQQEDSAVYLCASSLRLSNEKLFFGSGTQLSVL.

This clonotype occurred a few times. The J gene is TRBJ2-7, the V gene TRBV3-1; a weak D match, TRBD2 (6 bases). The germline V gene has CDR1 LGHDT and CDR2 YNNKEL (reference sequence). This CDR3 is 15 amino acids long. V was pared by 4 bases and J by 1 base, with 14 bases between. The CDR3 here is CASSPRLGRSYEQYF. CDR3 sequence (DNA): TGTGCCAGCAGCCCGAGACTAGGTCGTTCCTACGAGCAGTACTTC.

This chain links TRBV7-2 with TRBJ2-1; a weak D match, TRBD1 (5 bases). The germline CDR1 and CDR2 sequences are SGHTA and FQGNSA. The V end lost 2 bases, the J end lost 6 bases, and 14 bases lay between the germline ends. The CDR3 has 15 residues. CDR3 region: CASSLRPGQGNEQFF. As DNA, the CDR3 is TGTGCCAGCAGCTTAAGGCCAGGCCAGGGCAATGAGCAGTTCTTC.

A few counts support this clonotype. The chain carries TRBV4-1 and TRBJ2-4; 8 positions agree with TRBD1. J lost 7 bases, V lost 2 bases, and 7 bases had no gene match. This CDR3 has 15 residues. Germline V gene sequence: CDR1 MGHRA, CDR2 YSYEKL. CDR3 DNA sequence: TGCGCCAGCAGCCAAAGACAGGGGATTTTGAACATTCAGTACTTC. Its protein is CASSQRQGILNIQYF.

The chain's CDR3 is CSARPDRGETQYF. CDR3 bases: TGCAGTGCTAGACCCGATCGGGGGGAGACCCAGTACTTC. The rearrangement uses TRBV20-1 and TRBJ2-5; D might be TRBD2 (6 bases). The CDR3 loop spans 13 amino acids. Germline loops: CDR1 DFQATT, CDR2 SNEGSKA (reference sequence). V lost 2 bases and J lost 5, with 12 bases in between.

The V call is TRBV11-2, the J call TRBJ2-5; tentatively, D is TRBD1 (9 bases). CDR3 length: 17 amino acids. Germline V gene data show CDR1 as SGHAT and CDR2 as FQNNGV. Trimming removed 6 bases from V and 4 bases from J, with 24 bases in between. DNA of the CDR3: TGTGCCAGCAGTCCCCGGACAGGGGAAGGGACTAGAGAGACCCAGTACTTC. Translation: CASSPRTGEGTRETQYF.

The V call is TRBV29-1, the J call TRBJ2-2; 10 nucleotides line up with TRBD2. CDR3 length: 13 amino acids. Trimming removed 5 bases from V and 4 bases from J; junction bases left unmatched: 1. The germline gives CDR1 SQVTM, CDR2 ANQGSEA. CDR3: CSVRTSGTGELFF. The CDR3 DNA is TGCAGCGTTAGGACTAGCGGCACCGGGGAGCTGTTTTTT.

This clonotype was detected ten times or more. This chain connects TRBV7-6 to TRBJ2-3; D is uncertain. Germline V lookup: CDR1 SGHVS, CDR2 FNYEAQ. The length of the CDR3 is 16 residues. Trimming pared 5 bases from V and 0 bases from J, leaving 15 bases between. The CDR3 region has the DNA TGTGCCAGCAGCCCCCGCTCTGGTAGCAGCACAGATACGCAGTATTTT. Protein sequence: CASSPRSGSSTDTQYF.

This clonotype has only a few counts. The chain recombines TRBV18 with TRBJ2-1, with 8 bases matching TRBD2. Germline CDR1 and CDR2: KGHSH and LQKENI. There are 16 residues in the CDR3. V was clipped by 2 bases and J by 8 bases; unmatched bases: 11. DNA for the CDR3: TGTGCCAGCTCACCAAGGTCCAGCGGGAGTCTAGATGAGCAGTTCTTC. Its translation is CASSPRSSGSLDEQFF.

In its sample, this clonotype was seen a few times. The V gene is TRBV7-8, the J gene TRBJ2-5; possibly TRBD1 for D (5 bases). V was shortened by 3 bases and J by 5 bases, with 13 bases between the two germline ends. The CDR3 consists of 14 residues. Germline V gene sequence: CDR1 SGHVS, CDR2 FQNEAQ. CDR3 sequence: CASSFPGLLETQYF. The CDR3 nucleotides are TGTGCCAGCAGCTTCCCAGGGTTACTTGAGACCCAGTACTTC.

At least ten counts were recorded for this clonotype. CDR3 protein: CASSPGDETQYF. The CDR3 DNA reads as TGTGCCAGCAGCCCCGGGGATGAGACCCAGTACTTC. This chain connects TRBV6-2 or TRBV6-3 to TRBJ2-5; D perhaps matches TRBD2 (5 bases). The V end was cut by 6 bases, the J end by 5 bases, with 10 bases between. The CDR3 is 12 residues long. The V gene's germline CDR1 is MNHEY and CDR2 SVGEGT.

About this clonotype: Germline and junction disagree at one end, which may indicate a read error. The chain is built from TRBV20-1 and TRBJ2-1, with 16 bases that match TRBD2. The CDR3 consists of 15 residues. Germline-derived CDR1 and CDR2 are DFQATT and SNEGSKA (reference sequence). Here the CDR3 reads CCAKRGLAGGTEQFF. CDR3 nucleotides: TGCTGTGCTAAACGGGGACTAGCGGGAGGGACTGAGCAGTTCTTC.

The V and J genes are TRBV7-2 and TRBJ1-1, with D tentatively TRBD1 (5 bases). Germline CDR1 and CDR2: SGHTA and FQGNSA. This CDR3 has 14 amino acids. Trimming took 3 bases from V and 6 from J, leaving 14 bases between them. The chain's CDR3 is CASSFSWSGPEAFF. CDR3 DNA sequence: TGTGCCAGCAGCTTTTCATGGTCAGGGCCTGAAGCTTTCTTT.

This clonotype occurred many times. V is TRBV10-3 and J is TRBJ2-7, with D perhaps TRBD1 (7 bases). Trimming cost V 4 bases and J 1 base, with 11 bases left between them. The CDR3 runs to 14 residues. CDR1 and CDR2 (germline): ENHRY, SYGVKD. CDR3 in amino acids: CAISGRDSSYEQYF. DNA of the CDR3: TGTGCCATCAGTGGGAGGGACAGTTCCTACGAGCAGTACTTC.

This clonotype was counted a few times. The rearrangement links TRBV6-5 to TRBJ2-2; 11 bases line up with TRBD1. The CDR3 totals 15 residues. J lost 6 bases, V lost 3 bases, and 3 bases had no gene match. In germline, CDR1 is MNHEY, CDR2 SVGAGI. Here the CDR3 DNA reads TGTGCCAGCAGTTATGGACAGGGGGCCCCCGGGGAGCTGTTTTTT. It specifies CASSYGQGAPGELFF.

The chain combines TRBV6-2 or TRBV6-3 with TRBJ1-5; D is possibly TRBD1 (5 bases). The germline V gene has CDR1 MNHEY and CDR2 SVGEGT. The CDR3 is made up of 20 amino acids. V dropped 0 bases and J dropped 0 bases, with 21 bases sitting between them. For the CDR3, the DNA is TGTGCCAGCAGTTACTCTAACGGCCTACTCAGAAGGGGTAGCAATCAGCCCCAGCATTTT. Translation: CASSYSNGLLRRGSNQPQHF.

This clonotype was recorded a few times. The CDR3 reads CASSQYGVSSSGGANEQYF. The CDR3, as DNA: TGCGCCAGCAGCCAGTACGGCGTGTCGAGTAGCGGGGGGGCAAACGAGCAGTACTTC. V gene TRBV4-3 combines with J gene TRBJ2-7, with TRBD2 matching 11 bases. V lost 3 bases, J lost 5 bases, and 18 bases stayed unmatched. The V gene's germline CDR1 is LGHNA and CDR2 YSLEER. This CDR3 is 19 amino acids long.

This clonotype was observed at least ten times. This chain uses TRBV15 with TRBJ1-2; 7 nucleotides agree with TRBD1. CDR3 length equals 17 residues. Germline lookup yields CDR1 LNHNV and CDR2 YYDKDF (reference sequence). The J segment lost 2 bases and the V segment lost 0 bases, leaving 9 bases of the junction unmatched. CDR3 DNA: TGTGCCACCAGCAGAGATAGGGGGACAGCCAGAAACTATGGCTACACCTTC. Its translation: CATSRDRGTARNYGYTF.

This clonotype was counted many times. The rearrangement links TRBV5-1 to TRBJ2-1, with D maybe TRBD2 (5 bases). This CDR3 region has 14 residues. Trimming pared 0 bases from V and 5 bases from J, leaving 9 bases between. Germline assignment: CDR1 SGHRS and CDR2 YFSETQ. The CDR3 DNA follows: TGCGCCAGCAGCTTGGAAGGACTTAACAATGAGCAGTTCTTC. This encodes CASSLEGLNNEQFF.

This clonotype was seen more than once but under ten times. This chain joins TRBV7-9 and TRBJ2-7; TRBD2 matches 7 bases. Germline V lookup: CDR1 SEHNR, CDR2 FQNEAQ (reference sequence). The CDR3 consists of 16 residues. After removal of 5 bases from V and 2 bases from J, the junction contained 12 bases not matched to a gene. The CDR3 DNA reads TGTGCCAGCAGCCACCCCCGTTGGGAGGGTACCTACGAGCAGTACTTC. Its protein is CASSHPRWEGTYEQYF.

The chain is built from TRBV15 and TRBJ1-2; 12 bases agree with TRBD1. V dropped 5 bases and J dropped 4; count of bases not matched to a gene: 5. The germline gives CDR1 LNHNV, CDR2 YYDKDF (reference sequence). CDR3 size: 15 residues. The CDR3: CATSPGQGASYGYTF. The CDR3 DNA reads TGTGCCACCAGCCCGGGACAGGGGGCAAGCTATGGCTACACCTTC.

In this sample, this clonotype turned up a few times. V is TRBV3-1 and J is TRBJ1-1; D is unclear. Trimming took 1 base from V and 3 from J, leaving 6 bases between them. Germline CDR1 and CDR2: LGHDT and YNNKEL (reference sequence). There are 13 residues in the CDR3. In DNA, the CDR3 is TGTGCCAGCAGCCAAGTAGTGCACACTGAAGCTTTCTTT. This gives the protein CASSQVVHTEAFF.

This clonotype was seen repeatedly, ten times or more. CDR3 residues: CASSLAGVGQPQHF. The CDR3 DNA follows: TGTGCCAGCAGTTTGGCAGGGGTGGGTCAGCCCCAGCATTTT. This rearrangement joins TRBV12-3 or TRBV12-4 to TRBJ1-5; perhaps TRBD1 as D (6 bases). The V end was cut by 3 bases, the J end by 6 bases, with 12 bases between. CDR3 length: 14 amino acids.

The table lists this clonotype with a few counts. The chain recombines TRBV11-2 with TRBJ2-7, with TRBD2 matching over 15 bases. The CDR3 has 16 amino acids. Germline assignment: CDR1 SGHAT and CDR2 FQNNGV. The junction had 3 bases not matched to a gene; V was cut back by 0 bases and J by 6 bases. The CDR3 is CASSLEEGLAGGEQYF. CDR3 in DNA: TGTGCCAGCAGCTTAGAAGAGGGACTAGCGGGGGGCGAGCAGTACTTC.

In its sample, this clonotype was seen a few times. This chain connects TRBV4-2 to TRBJ2-4; 14 positions match TRBD2. The junction had 3 bases not matched to a gene; V was cut back by 0 bases and J by 5 bases. The CDR3 loop spans 17 amino acids. In germline, CDR1 is LGHNA, CDR2 YNFKEQ. The CDR3 is CASSQDGTSGRENIQYF. For the CDR3, the DNA is TGTGCCAGCAGCCAAGATGGGACTAGCGGGAGAGAAAACATTCAGTACTTC.

This clonotype was counted only a few times. V and J are TRBV7-2 and TRBJ2-7; D is possibly TRBD1 (6 bases). The V and J ends lost 3 bases and 12 bases respectively, with 12 bases between them. CDR3 length: 11 residues. Germline V gives CDR1 SGHTA, CDR2 FQGNSA. The CDR3 loop is CASSFMGAWYF. CDR3 sequence (DNA): TGTGCCAGCAGCTTCATGGGGGCATGGTACTTC.